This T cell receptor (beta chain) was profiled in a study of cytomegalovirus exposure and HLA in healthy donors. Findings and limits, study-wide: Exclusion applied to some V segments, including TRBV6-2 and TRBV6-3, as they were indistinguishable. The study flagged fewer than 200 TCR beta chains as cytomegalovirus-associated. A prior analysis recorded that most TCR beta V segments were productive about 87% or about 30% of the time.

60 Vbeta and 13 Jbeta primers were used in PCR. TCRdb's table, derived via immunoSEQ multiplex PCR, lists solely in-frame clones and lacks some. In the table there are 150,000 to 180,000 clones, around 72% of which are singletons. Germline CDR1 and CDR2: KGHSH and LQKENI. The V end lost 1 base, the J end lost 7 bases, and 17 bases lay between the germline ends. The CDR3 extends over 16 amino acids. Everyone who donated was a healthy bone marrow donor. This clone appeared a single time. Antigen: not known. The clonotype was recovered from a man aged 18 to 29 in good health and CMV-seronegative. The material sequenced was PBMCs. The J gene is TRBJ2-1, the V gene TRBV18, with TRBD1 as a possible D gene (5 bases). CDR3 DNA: TGTGCCAGCTCACCACAGGGGATATTGGGTAGGAATGAGCAGTTCTTC. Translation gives CASSPQGILGRNEQFF. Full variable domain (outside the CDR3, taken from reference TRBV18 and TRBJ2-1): NAGVMQNPRHLVRRRGQEARLRCSPMKGHSHVYWYRQLPEEGLKFMVYLQKENIIDESGMPKERFSAEFPKEGPSILRIQQVVRGDSAAYFCASSPQGILGRNEQFFGPGTRLTVL.